Listed below are T cell receptor beta chains from one sample, sequenced in a study of T cells in Graves' hyperthyroidism and ophthalmopathy. TCRdb redid the calling of the multiplex PCR reads with MiXCR, one entry per CDR3 protein. Of around 600,000 distinct CDR3 sequences listed, 16% are singletons. Material for sequencing was blood. These receptor sequences come from a woman aged 40 to 50 with Graves' ophthalmopathy. Both conserved end residues are part of each CDR3. A D gene is named only where the DNA matches it firmly. Clone size is stated in some rows and not others, as once, few, many or a class when expanded.

TGTGCCAGCAGTATACTAGCGGGAGGGTTGGAGACCCAGTACTTC | CASSILAGGLETQYF | TRBJ2-5 | many | TRBD2 | TRBV12-3/TRBV12-4
TGTGCCAGCAGCTTCCGACGGGCGAGCTCCTATAATTCACCCCTCCACTTT | CASSFRRASSYNSPLHF | TRBJ1-6 | few | - | TRBV27
TGTGCCAGCAGTAGAACAGGGCCTGGACTAGCGGGTCGCTCCTACAATGAGCAGTTCTTC | CASSRTGPGLAGRSYNEQFF | TRBJ2-1 | - | TRBD2 | TRBV7-9
TGTGCCTGGAGTCCCGGGAGGTTGAGAGGGGAAGCTTTCTTT | CAWSPGRLRGEAFF | TRBJ1-1 | - | - | TRBV30
TGTGCCAGTAGAAGACAAGGAGAAAAACTGTTTTTT | CASRRQGEKLFF | TRBJ1-4 | - | - | TRBV19
TGCAGTGCTAGAGATCCGCTAAGCGGGGGGGTAAAGTACAATGAGCAGTTCTTC | CSARDPLSGGVKYNEQFF | TRBJ2-1 | few | TRBD2 | TRBV20-1
TGCAGTGCTAGGCGGACAGGAATTGTCGAGCAGTACTTC | CSARRTGIVEQYF | TRBJ2-7 | - | TRBD1 | TRBV20-1
TGTGCCAGCAGTGACGGGACTGTTGGTTTCGAGCAGTACTTC | CASSDGTVGFEQYF | TRBJ2-7 | - | - | TRBV6-1
TGTGCCAGCAGTTCAGTAGAGGGGACTTCTGAAGCTTTCTTT | CASSSVEGTSEAFF | TRBJ1-1 | many | - | TRBV12-3/TRBV12-4
TGTGCCAGCAGCCCCGTCGTGGGGGCTGGGGCCAACGTCCTGACTTTC | CASSPVVGAGANVLTF | TRBJ2-6 | few | - | TRBV7-9
TGTGCCAGCAGTTGGGGCCCTCCCGGGGCAGATACGCAGTATTTT | CASSWGPPGADTQYF | TRBJ2-3 | many | - | TRBV11-1
TGCAGTCCGGGTGGCTACACCTTC | CSPGGYTF | TRBJ1-2 | few | - | TRBV20-1
TGTGCCAGCAGCCCCAATGGGGGGGAAAAACTGTTTTTT | CASSPNGGEKLFF | TRBJ1-4 | few | - | TRBV11-2
TGTGCCAGCAGGGCCTATGGTTCTGGGGATGGCTACACCTTC | CASRAYGSGDGYTF | TRBJ1-2 | few | - | TRBV6-1
TGTGCCAGCAGCTTAGAAAGTAGCGGGGAGCAGTTCTTC | CASSLESSGEQFF | TRBJ2-1 | - | TRBD2 | TRBV11-2
TGTGCCAGCAGCTTAGGAGGAATTGGGGAAGCCAAAAACATTCAGTACTTC | CASSLGGIGEAKNIQYF | TRBJ2-4 | - | - | TRBV11-3
TGTGCCAGCAAGGGAGGCTTCGCCTACGAGCAGTACTTC | CASKGGFAYEQYF | TRBJ2-7 | many | - | TRBV2
TGCAGTGCCTCTGAAGGTTCTACGTATAGCAATCAGCCCCAGCATTTT | CSASEGSTYSNQPQHF | TRBJ1-5 | - | - | TRBV20-1
TGTGCCAGCAGTTTATCGGGACAGGGGGCGCGGTGGTCTGGGGCCAACGTCCTGACTTTC | CASSLSGQGARWSGANVLTF | TRBJ2-6 | many | TRBD1 | TRBV28
TGTGCCAGCAGCGCCCCCGGGACTGGGGTTCTGACCCAGTACTTC | CASSAPGTGVLTQYF | TRBJ2-5 | many | - | TRBV11-2
TGTGCCAGCAGCTCCTGGGGACAGGGAGATTGGAATAGCAATCAGCCCCAGCATTTT | CASSSWGQGDWNSNQPQHF | TRBJ1-5 | few | TRBD1 | TRBV5-6
TGCAGTACGAGTTGGCCTGGCACAGATACGCAGTATTTT | CSTSWPGTDTQYF | TRBJ2-3 | many | - | TRBV20-1
TGTGCCAGCAGCGTAGATTCGGGGGCCTGGACTGAAGCTTTCTTT | CASSVDSGAWTEAFF | TRBJ1-1 | - | - | TRBV9
TGTGCCAGCAGGCAAACAAGCGGGACGGACGCCGGGGAGCTGTTTTTT | CASRQTSGTDAGELFF | TRBJ2-2 | many | TRBD2 | TRBV11-2
TGTGCCAGCAGTGCGAGTTCGAACACCGGGGAGCTGTTTTTT | CASSASSNTGELFF | TRBJ2-2 | many | - | TRBV2
TGTGCCAGCAGCAAGGACAGGGGGCGCATCGAGCAGTACTTC | CASSKDRGRIEQYF | TRBJ2-7 | - | TRBD1 | TRBV12-3/TRBV12-4
TGTGCCAGCAGCTTAGAAAGTAGGACTCTTAGCGAGCAGTACTTC | CASSLESRTLSEQYF | TRBJ2-7 | many | - | TRBV11-2
TGTGCCAGCAGCCCACAGGGGTACAGCAATCAGTCCCAGCATTTT | CASSPQGYSNQSQHF | TRBJ1-5 | few | TRBD1 | TRBV7-2
TGTGCCTGGAACTACCGTGGGAATGAGCAGTTCTTC | CAWNYRGNEQFF | TRBJ2-1 | many | - | TRBV30
TGCAGTGCTAAAGATATGCCCTACGAGCAGTACTTC | CSAKDMPYEQYF | TRBJ2-7 | many | - | TRBV20-1
TGCGCCAGCAGCCACGATAATTCACCCCTCCGCTTT | CASSHDNSPLRF | TRBJ1-6 | - | - | TRBV12-3/TRBV12-4
TGTGCCACCAGCAGAGACGGGGGGGCGACAGTCTCCTACAATGAGCAGTTCTTC | CATSRDGGATVSYNEQFF | TRBJ2-1 | few | TRBD2 | TRBV15
TGTGCCAGCAGCTCCGGGCCCATGGGGGAGCAGTACTTC | CASSSGPMGEQYF | TRBJ2-7 | many | - | TRBV7-2
TGTGCCAGCAGCGTAGATACGAGGAACACTGAAGCTTTCTTT | CASSVDTRNTEAFF | TRBJ1-1 | many | - | TRBV9
TGTGCCAGCAGTTGGGCAGGGACCACCGGGGAGCTGTTTTTT | CASSWAGTTGELFF | TRBJ2-2 | - | - | TRBV4-2
TGTGCCAGCAGTTATCTTCGGGGCTCGAACTATGGCTACACCTTC | CASSYLRGSNYGYTF | TRBJ1-2 | few | - | TRBV6-2/TRBV6-3
TGTGCCAGCAGCCCCCGAAGCGAGCGGGAGCCCCCCTACAATGAGCAGTTCTTC | CASSPRSEREPPYNEQFF | TRBJ2-1 | many | TRBD2 | TRBV7-9
TGTGCCAGCGCCGTTCCCCCAGGGTCTGGGGTGGACAATGAGCAGTTCTTC | CASAVPPGSGVDNEQFF | TRBJ2-1 | many | - | TRBV28
TGTGCCTGGAGTCCCCTAAATAGGGCGGGTCAGCCCCAGCATTTT | CAWSPLNRAGQPQHF | TRBJ1-5 | few | - | TRBV30
TGTGCCAGCAGCTTAACTAGCGGGATATACAATGAGCAGTTCTTC | CASSLTSGIYNEQFF | TRBJ2-1 | many | TRBD2 | TRBV11-1
TGTGCCAGCAGGCACACAGGGGGCCTGTACGAGCAGTACTTC | CASRHTGGLYEQYF | TRBJ2-7 | few | TRBD1 | TRBV28
TGCAGTGCTAGACTCGGGATGTGGACTGAAGCTTTCTTT | CSARLGMWTEAFF | TRBJ1-1 | - | - | TRBV20-1
TGTGCCAGCAGTTTACCAGGCAATCACCCTGAAGCTTTCTTT | CASSLPGNHPEAFF | TRBJ1-1 | - | - | TRBV12-3/TRBV12-4